What follows is one T cell receptor beta chain and its context. Trimming pared 1 base from V and 2 bases from J, leaving 6 bases between. The CDR3 spans 13 residues. CDR1 and CDR2 from the germline V gene are SGHDT and YYEEEE. The PCR used 60 Vbeta and 13 Jbeta primers. TCRdb keeps only in-frame clones here, not all; method: immunoSEQ multiplex PCR. Of around 150,000 clones listed, about 76% are singletons. The entry originates in a study of cytomegalovirus exposure and HLA in healthy donors. Whole-study context: Membership in the Caucasian-associated ancestry cluster was found for 65% to 85% of about 430 genotyped donors.

Nominal health characterized the donors when sampled, though unrecorded immune exposures were likely. This chain uses TRBV5-6 with TRBJ2-5; D gene unclear. This TCR was sampled from a human donor in good health. Sequencing was done on a sample of PBMCs. CDR3 in amino acids: CASSLFTQETQYF. The CDR3 nucleotides are TGTGCCAGCAGCTTGTTTACACAAGAGACCCAGTACTTC.